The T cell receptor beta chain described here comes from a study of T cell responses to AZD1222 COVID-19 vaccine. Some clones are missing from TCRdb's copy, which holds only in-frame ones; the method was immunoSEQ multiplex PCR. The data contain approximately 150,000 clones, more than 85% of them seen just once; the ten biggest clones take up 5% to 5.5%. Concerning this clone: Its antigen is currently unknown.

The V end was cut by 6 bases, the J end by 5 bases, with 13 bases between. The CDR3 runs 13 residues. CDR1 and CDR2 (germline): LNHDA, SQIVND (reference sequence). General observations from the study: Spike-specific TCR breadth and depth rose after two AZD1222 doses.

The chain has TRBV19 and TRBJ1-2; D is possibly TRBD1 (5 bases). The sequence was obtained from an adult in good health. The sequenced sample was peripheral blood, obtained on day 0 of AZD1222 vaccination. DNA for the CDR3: TGTGCCAGTAGACAGCAGGGAGGGTATGGCTACACCTTC. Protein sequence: CASRQQGGYGYTF.